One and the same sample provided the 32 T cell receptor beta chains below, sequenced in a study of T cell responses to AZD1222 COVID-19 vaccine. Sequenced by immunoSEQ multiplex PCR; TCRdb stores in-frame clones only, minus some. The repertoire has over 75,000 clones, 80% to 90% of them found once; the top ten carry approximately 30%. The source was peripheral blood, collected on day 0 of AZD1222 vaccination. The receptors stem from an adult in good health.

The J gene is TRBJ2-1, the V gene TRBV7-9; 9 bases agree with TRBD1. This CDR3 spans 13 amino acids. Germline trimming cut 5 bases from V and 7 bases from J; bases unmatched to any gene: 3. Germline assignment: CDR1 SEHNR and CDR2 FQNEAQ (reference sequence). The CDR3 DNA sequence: TGTGCCAGCAGCCCGACAGGGGGGAATGAGCAGTTCTTC. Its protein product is CASSPTGGNEQFF.

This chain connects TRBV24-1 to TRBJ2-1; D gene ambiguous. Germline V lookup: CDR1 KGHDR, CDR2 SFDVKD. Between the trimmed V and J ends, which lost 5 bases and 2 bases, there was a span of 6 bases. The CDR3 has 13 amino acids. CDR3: CATSGAPYNEQFF. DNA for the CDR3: TGTGCCACCAGTGGGGCGCCCTACAATGAGCAGTTCTTC.

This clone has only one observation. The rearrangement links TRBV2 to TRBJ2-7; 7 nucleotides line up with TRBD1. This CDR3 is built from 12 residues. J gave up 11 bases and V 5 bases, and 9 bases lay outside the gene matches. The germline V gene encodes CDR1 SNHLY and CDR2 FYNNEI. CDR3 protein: CASSYLGQGEYF. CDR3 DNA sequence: TGTGCCAGCAGTTACCTGGGGCAGGGGGAGTACTTC.

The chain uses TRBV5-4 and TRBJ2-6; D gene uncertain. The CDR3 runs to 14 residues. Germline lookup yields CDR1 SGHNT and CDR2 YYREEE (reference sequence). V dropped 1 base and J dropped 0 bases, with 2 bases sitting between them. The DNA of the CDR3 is TGTGCCAGCAGCTTGAGCTCTGGGGCCAACGTCCTGACTTTC. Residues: CASSLSSGANVLTF.

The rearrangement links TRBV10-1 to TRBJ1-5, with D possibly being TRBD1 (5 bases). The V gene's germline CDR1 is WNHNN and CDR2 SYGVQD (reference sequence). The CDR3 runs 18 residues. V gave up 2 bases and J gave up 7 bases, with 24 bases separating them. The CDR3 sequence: CASSELRGREEVWQPQHF. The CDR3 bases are TGCGCCAGCAGTGAGCTGCGTGGCAGGGAAGAGGTGTGGCAGCCCCAGCATTTT.

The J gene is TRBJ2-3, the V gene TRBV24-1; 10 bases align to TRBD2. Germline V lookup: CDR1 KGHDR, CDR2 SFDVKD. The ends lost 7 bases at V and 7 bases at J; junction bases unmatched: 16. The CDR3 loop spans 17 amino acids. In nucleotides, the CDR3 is TGTGCCACCAGCCGGACCCCGGCTAGCGGGAGAGAAAATACGCAGTATTTT. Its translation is CATSRTPASGRENTQYF.

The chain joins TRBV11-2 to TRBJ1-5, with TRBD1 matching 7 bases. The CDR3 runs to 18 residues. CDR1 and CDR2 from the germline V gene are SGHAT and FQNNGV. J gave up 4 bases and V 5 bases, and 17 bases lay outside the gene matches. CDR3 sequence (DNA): TGTGCCAGCAGCCATAACCCGGACAGGCCAGCAGGTAATCAGCCCCAGCATTTT. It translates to CASSHNPDRPAGNQPQHF.

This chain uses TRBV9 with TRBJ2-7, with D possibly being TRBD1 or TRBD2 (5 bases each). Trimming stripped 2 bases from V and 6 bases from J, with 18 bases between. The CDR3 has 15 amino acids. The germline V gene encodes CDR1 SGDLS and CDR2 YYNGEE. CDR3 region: CASSVTPGAGGEQYF. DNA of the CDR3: TGTGCCAGCAGCGTGACTCCCGGGGCTGGGGGCGAGCAGTACTTC.

The CDR3 DNA sequence: TGTGCCAGCAAAAACTCCTACGAGCAGTACTTC. It encodes CASKNSYEQYF. This rearrangement joins TRBV6-5 to TRBJ2-7, with D unresolved. V dropped 7 bases and J dropped 0 bases, with 4 bases sitting between them. The V gene's germline CDR1 is MNHEY and CDR2 SVGAGI. The CDR3 covers 11 residues.

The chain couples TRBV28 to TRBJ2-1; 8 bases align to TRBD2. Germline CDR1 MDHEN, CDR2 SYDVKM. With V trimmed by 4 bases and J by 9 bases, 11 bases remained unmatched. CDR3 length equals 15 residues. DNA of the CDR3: TGTGCCAGCAGTTCGGGACTAGAGTCCTTTAGTGAGCAGTTCTTC. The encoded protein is CASSSGLESFSEQFF.

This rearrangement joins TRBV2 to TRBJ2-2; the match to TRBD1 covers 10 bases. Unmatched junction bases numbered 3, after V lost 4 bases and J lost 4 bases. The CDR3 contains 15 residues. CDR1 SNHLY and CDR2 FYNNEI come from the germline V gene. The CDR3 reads CASSVRQGATGELFF. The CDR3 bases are TGTGCCAGCAGTGTCCGACAGGGGGCCACCGGGGAGCTGTTTTTT. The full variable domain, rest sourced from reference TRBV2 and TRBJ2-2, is EPEVTQTPSHQVTQMGQEVILRCVPISNHLYFYWYRQILGQKVEFLVSFYNNEISEKSEIFDDQFSVERPDGSNFTLKIRSTKLEDSAMYFCASSVRQGATGELFFGEGSRLTVL.

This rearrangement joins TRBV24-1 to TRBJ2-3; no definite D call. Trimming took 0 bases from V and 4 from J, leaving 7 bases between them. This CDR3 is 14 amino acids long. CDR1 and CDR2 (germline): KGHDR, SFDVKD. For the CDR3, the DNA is TGTGCCACCAGTGATTTGGGAAAAGCAGATACGCAGTATTTT. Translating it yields CATSDLGKADTQYF.

The CDR3 sequence: CASSKRAGPCRPYEQYF. Written as DNA, the CDR3 is TGTGCCAGCAGCAAACGGGCTGGCCCGTGCCGTCCCTACGAGCAGTACTTC. The genes are TRBV21-1 and TRBJ2-7. TRBV21-1 corresponds to a pseudogene. The CDR3 sequence is 17 residues long.

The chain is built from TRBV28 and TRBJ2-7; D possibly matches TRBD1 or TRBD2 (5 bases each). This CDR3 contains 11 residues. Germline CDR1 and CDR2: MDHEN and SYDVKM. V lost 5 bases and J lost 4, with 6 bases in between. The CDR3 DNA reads TGTGCCAGCAGTGAGGGGTACGAGCAGTACTTC. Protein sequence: CASSEGYEQYF.

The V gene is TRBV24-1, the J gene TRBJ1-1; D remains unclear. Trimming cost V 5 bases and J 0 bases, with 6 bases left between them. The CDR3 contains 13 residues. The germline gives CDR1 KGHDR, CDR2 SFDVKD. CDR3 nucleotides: TGTGCCACCAGTGCCGGCATGAACACTGAAGCTTTCTTT. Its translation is CATSAGMNTEAFF.

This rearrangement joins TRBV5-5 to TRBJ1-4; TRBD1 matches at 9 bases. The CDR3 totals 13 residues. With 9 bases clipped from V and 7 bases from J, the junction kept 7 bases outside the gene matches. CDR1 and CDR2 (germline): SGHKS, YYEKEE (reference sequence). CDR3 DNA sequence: TGTGCCACCGGGACAGGGAGCTTTGAAAAACTGTTTTTT. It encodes CATGTGSFEKLFF.

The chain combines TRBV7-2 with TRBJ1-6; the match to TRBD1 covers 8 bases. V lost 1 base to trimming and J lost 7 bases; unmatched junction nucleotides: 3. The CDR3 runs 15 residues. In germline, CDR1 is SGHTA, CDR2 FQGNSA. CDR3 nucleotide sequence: TGTGCCAGCAGCTTAGGACAGGGGAAGAATTCACCCCTCCACTTT. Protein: CASSLGQGKNSPLHF.

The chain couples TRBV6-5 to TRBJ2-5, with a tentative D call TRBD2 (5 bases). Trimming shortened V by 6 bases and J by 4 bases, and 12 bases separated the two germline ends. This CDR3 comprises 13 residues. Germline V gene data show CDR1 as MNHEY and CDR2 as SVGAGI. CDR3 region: CASSPRELETQYF. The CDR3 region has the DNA TGTGCCAGCAGCCCGAGGGAGTTAGAGACCCAGTACTTC.

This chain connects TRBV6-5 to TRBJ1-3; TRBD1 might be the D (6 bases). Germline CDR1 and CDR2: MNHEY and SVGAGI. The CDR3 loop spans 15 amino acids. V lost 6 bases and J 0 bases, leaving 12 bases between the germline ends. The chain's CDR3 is CASSETGLSGNTIYF. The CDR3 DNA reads TGTGCCAGCAGCGAGACAGGTCTCTCTGGAAACACCATATATTTT.

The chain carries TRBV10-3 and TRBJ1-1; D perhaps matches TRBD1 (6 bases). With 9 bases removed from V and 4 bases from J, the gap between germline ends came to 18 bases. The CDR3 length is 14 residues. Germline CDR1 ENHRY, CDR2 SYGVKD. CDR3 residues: CAIANRVEGTEAFF. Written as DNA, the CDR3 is TGTGCCATTGCGAACAGGGTCGAGGGCACTGAAGCTTTCTTT.

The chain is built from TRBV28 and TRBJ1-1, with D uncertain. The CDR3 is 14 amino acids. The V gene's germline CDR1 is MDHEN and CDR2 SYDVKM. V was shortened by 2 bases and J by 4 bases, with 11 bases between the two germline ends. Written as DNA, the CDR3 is TGTGCCAGCAGTTTAAGGGATTCGGGCACTGAAGCTTTCTTT. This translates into CASSLRDSGTEAFF.

CDR3 nucleotide sequence: TGCGCCAGCAGCCAATGGATCCGCAATCAGCCCCAGCATTTT. It is translated as CASSQWIRNQPQHF. The chain carries TRBV4-1 and TRBJ1-5; D call uncertain. This CDR3 comprises 14 residues. V was cut by 2 bases and J by 2 bases, with 7 bases left in between. Per germline, CDR1 MGHRA and CDR2 YSYEKL.

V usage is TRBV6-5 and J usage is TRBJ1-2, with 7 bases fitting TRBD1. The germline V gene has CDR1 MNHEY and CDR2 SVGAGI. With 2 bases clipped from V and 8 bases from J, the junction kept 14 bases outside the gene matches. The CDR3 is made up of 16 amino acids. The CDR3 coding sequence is TGTGCCAGCAGTTACCTAGGGGGCTCCCACTTAGGGGGCTACACCTTC. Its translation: CASSYLGGSHLGGYTF.

The CDR3 DNA reads as TGTGCCAGCAGTACAGGGGGAGGAAACACCATATATTTT. It codes for CASSTGGGNTIYF. The chain joins TRBV9 to TRBJ1-3, with 8 bases that match TRBD1. This CDR3 is built from 13 residues. V shed 5 bases and J 4 bases; nucleotides not matched to a gene: 2. The germline V gene has CDR1 SGDLS and CDR2 YYNGEE.

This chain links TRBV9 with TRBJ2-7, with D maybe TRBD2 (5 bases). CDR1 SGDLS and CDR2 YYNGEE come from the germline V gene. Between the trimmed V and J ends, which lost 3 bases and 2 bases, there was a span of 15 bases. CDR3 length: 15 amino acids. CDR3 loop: CASSAGRGLTYEQYF. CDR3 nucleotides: TGTGCCAGCAGCGCCGGGCGCGGGCTGACCTACGAGCAGTACTTC.

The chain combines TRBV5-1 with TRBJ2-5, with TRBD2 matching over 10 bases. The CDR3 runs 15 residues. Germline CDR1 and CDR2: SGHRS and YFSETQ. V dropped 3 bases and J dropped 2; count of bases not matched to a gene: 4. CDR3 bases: TGCGCCAGCAGCTCCGGACTAGCGGCTCAAGAGACCCAGTACTTC. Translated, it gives CASSSGLAAQETQYF.

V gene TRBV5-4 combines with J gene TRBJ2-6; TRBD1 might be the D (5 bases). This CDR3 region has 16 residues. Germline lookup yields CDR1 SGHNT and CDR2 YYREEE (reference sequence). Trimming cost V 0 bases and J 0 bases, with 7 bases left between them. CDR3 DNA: TGTGCCAGCAGCTTGGGGGGCGCCTCTGGGGCCAACGTCCTGACTTTC. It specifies CASSLGGASGANVLTF.

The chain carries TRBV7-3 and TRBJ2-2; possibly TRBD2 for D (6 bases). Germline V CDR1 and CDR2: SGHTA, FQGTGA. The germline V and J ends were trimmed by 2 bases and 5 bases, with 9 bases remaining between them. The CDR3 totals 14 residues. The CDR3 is CASSLGGETGELFF. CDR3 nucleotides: TGTGCCAGCAGCTTAGGCGGGGAGACCGGGGAGCTGTTTTTT.

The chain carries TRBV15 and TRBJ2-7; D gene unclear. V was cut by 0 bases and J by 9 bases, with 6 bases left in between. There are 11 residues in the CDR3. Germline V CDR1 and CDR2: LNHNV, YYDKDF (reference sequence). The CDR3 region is CATSRDGGQYF. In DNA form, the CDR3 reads TGTGCCACCAGCAGAGATGGCGGGCAGTACTTC.

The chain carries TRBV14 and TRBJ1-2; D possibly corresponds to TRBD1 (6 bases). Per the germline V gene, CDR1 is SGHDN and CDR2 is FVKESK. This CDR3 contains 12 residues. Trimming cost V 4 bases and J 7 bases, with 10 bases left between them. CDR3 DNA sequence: TGTGCCAGCAGCCCGGGGGGCTTTGGCTACACCTTC. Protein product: CASSPGGFGYTF. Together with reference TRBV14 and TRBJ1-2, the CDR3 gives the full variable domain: EAGVTQFPSHSVIEKGQTVTLRCDPISGHDNLYWYRRVMGKEIKFLLHFVKESKQDESGMPNNRFLAERTGGTYSTLKVQPAELEDSGVYFCASSPGGFGYTFGSGTRLTVV.

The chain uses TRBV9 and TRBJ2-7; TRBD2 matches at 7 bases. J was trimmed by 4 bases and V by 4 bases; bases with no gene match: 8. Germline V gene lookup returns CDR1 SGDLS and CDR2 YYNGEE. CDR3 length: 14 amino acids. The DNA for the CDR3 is TGTGCCAGCAGCCCTCGGACTAGACCTTACGAGCAGTACTTC. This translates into CASSPRTRPYEQYF.

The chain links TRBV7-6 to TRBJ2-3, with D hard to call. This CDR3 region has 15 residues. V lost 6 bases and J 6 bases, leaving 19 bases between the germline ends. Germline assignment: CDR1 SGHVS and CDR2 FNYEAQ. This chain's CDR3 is CASSKGFPVTDTQYF. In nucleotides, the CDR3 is TGTGCCAGCAGTAAGGGTTTTCCGGTAACGGATACGCAGTATTTT.